These T cell receptor beta chains were read from a single sample in a study of CD8+CD57+ T cells in acquired aplastic anemia. TCRdb reprocessed the reads via MiXCR and lists one record per CDR3 protein. The table has about 200,000 distinct CDR3 sequences, roughly 60% seen once. The sample consisted of sorted CD4+, CD8+, or CD8+CD57+ T cells (not recorded which) from PBMCs. The receptors here all came from a human donor with aplastic anemia. CDR3s include the opening cysteine and the closing phenylalanine or tryptophan. A D gene is named only where the DNA matches it firmly. Rows may omit the clone size; those that give it use once, few, many or a size class.

NA TRBJ2-5 13 NA TRBV15 TGTGCCACCAGCAGAGATCGGGCTGAGACCCAGTACTTC CATSRDRAETQYF
NA TRBJ2-1 13 NA TRBV20-1 TGCAGTGCTGATCCTGGGGGTTACAATGAGCAGTTCTTC CSADPGGYNEQFF
NA TRBJ1-2 15 NA TRBV20-1 TGCAGTGCTAGAGATCTCCAGTCAGGGGTCTATGGCTGCACCTTC CSARDLQSGVYGCTF
NA TRBJ1-2 12 NA TRBV5-5 TGTGCCAGCAGCTTGGACGTCTATGGCTACACCTTC CASSLDVYGYTF
NA TRBJ1-6 14 NA TRBV11-2 TGTGCCAGCAGCTTAGCAGGCGGGAGCTCACCCCTCCACTTT CASSLAGGSSPLHF
NA TRBJ2-5 13 NA TRBV19 TGTGCCAGTAGTATTGGGGTGAAAGAGACCCAGTACTTC CASSIGVKETQYF
TRBD1 TRBJ1-2 18 NA TRBV19 TGTGCCACTCGGACAGGAACATCCCGGGACACCACCAACTATGGCTACACCTTC CATRTGTSRDTTNYGYTF
NA TRBJ1-6 18 NA TRBV20-1 TGCAGTGCTAGACCCGCCTCGGGACGCATCCACTATAATTCACCCCTCCACTTT CSARPASGRIHYNSPLHF
TRBD1 TRBJ2-3 17 NA TRBV6-5 TGTGCCAGCAGTTACTCCGAGGGGGCATGGGGTACAGATACGCAGTATTTT CASSYSEGAWGTDTQYF
NA TRBJ1-1 14 few TRBV10-3 TGTGCCATCAGCTCGACCCTTTCGAACACTGAAGCTTTCTTT CAISSTLSNTEAFF
NA TRBJ1-6 14 few TRBV7-3 TGTGCCAGCAGCTTACAGGGTAGAGATTCACCCCTCCACTTT CASSLQGRDSPLHF
NA TRBJ2-1 14 NA TRBV7-9 TGTGCCAGCAGCCGAACGGGACGGCAAAATGAGCAGTTCTTC CASSRTGRQNEQFF
NA TRBJ1-2 13 NA TRBV20-1 TGCAGTGCTAGCTTACCAGGGGATTATGGCTACACCTTC CSASLPGDYGYTF
NA TRBJ1-3 16 NA TRBV10-1 TGCGCCAGCAGGGAATCCCGACTCATCTCTGGAAACACCATATATTTT CASRESRLISGNTIYF
NA TRBJ1-4 15 NA TRBV7-3 TGTGCCAGCAGCTTAGCTTCCAGGGGACGTGAAAAACTGTTTTTT CASSLASRGREKLFF
NA TRBJ1-1 15 NA TRBV10-3 TGTGCCATCAGTGAGTTGGCGGGGGTCGACACTGAAGCTTTCTTT CAISELAGVDTEAFF
TRBD1 TRBJ1-5 15 NA TRBV7-3 TGTGCCAGCAGCTCCGGGACAGATAGCAATCAGCCCCAGCATTTT CASSSGTDSNQPQHF
TRBD2 TRBJ2-1 12 many TRBV5-1 TGCGCCAGCAGCTCGGAGCGGGGGGAGCAGTTCTTC CASSSERGEQFF
NA TRBJ2-2 14 few TRBV24-1 TGTGCCACCAGTGGTCCAGAACACACCGGGGAGCTGTTTTTT CATSGPEHTGELFF
NA TRBJ2-7 13 NA TRBV19 TGTGCCAGTAGTGCACGGCAGGGAAACGAGCAGTACTTC CASSARQGNEQYF
NA TRBJ2-1 14 NA TRBV12-3/TRBV12-4 TGTGCCAGCAGTTCCCGGGGCCAATACAATGAGCAGTTCTTC CASSSRGQYNEQFF
NA TRBJ1-1 14 NA TRBV20-1 TGCAGTGCTAGAGTCGGGGGGCAGAACACTGAAGCTTTCTTT CSARVGGQNTEAFF
TRBD1 TRBJ1-6 16 NA TRBV7-2 TGTGCCAGCAGCTTTTGGGACAGGGGTAACAATTCACCCCTCCACTTT CASSFWDRGNNSPLHF
NA TRBJ2-6 15 NA TRBV5-6 TGTGCCAGCAGCTTGGAGGCCTCTGGGGCCAACGTCCTGACTTTC CASSLEASGANVLTF
NA TRBJ2-7 17 once TRBV27 TGTGCCAGCACCGCTCCCGGCGTCGAACTTAGCTCCTACGAGCAGTACTTC CASTAPGVELSSYEQYF
NA TRBJ1-5 15 NA TRBV19 TGTGCCAGTAGTATAGGAGGGGGGTATTATCAGCCCCAGCATTTT CASSIGGGYYQPQHF
NA TRBJ1-2 15 NA TRBV6-1 TGTGCCAGCAGGGAGGGCGGCCGGGGAGGATCTGGCTACACCTTC CASREGGRGGSGYTF
NA TRBJ2-2 18 few TRBV10-3 TGTGCCATCAGTGATGCGGGGGCCGAGTTCGCGAACACCGGGGAGCTGTTTTTT CAISDAGAEFANTGELFF
TRBD1 TRBJ1-2 12 NA TRBV20-1 TGCAGTGCTAGGGAACAGGGGTCCGGCTACACCTTC CSAREQGSGYTF
TRBD1 TRBJ1-1 17 NA TRBV15 TGTGCCACCAGCAGCTCCAGGTCGGGACAGGGGGCCACTGAAGCTTTCTTT CATSSSRSGQGATEAFF
TRBD1 TRBJ2-3 16 few TRBV24-1 TGTGCCACCAGTGACCCCAGGGGGTCGGGCACAGATACGCAGTATTTT CATSDPRGSGTDTQYF
NA TRBJ1-5 16 NA TRBV10-1 TGCGCCAGCAGTGGGCCAGGGAGTTTAAGAAATCAGCCCCAGCATTTT CASSGPGSLRNQPQHF
TRBD2 TRBJ2-2 18 few TRBV10-3 TGTGCCATCAGTGAGTCGTCGCTAGCGGGGATAAACACCGGGGAGCTGTTTTTT CAISESSLAGINTGELFF
TRBD1 TRBJ2-6 18 NA TRBV24-1 TGTGCCACCTGTGACCGGGGACAGGGGGCGTTTGGGGCCAACGTCCTGACTTTC CATCDRGQGAFGANVLTF
TRBD2 TRBJ2-7 14 NA TRBV4-1 TGCGCCAGCAGCCCCCGGGAGGGGGCCTACGAGCAGTACTTC CASSPREGAYEQYF
NA TRBJ2-1 12 few TRBV3-1 TGTGCCAGCAGCCAAGATTGGAATGAGCAGTTCTTC CASSQDWNEQFF
NA TRBJ2-5 13 few TRBV29-1 TGCAGCGTTGAAGCGCACGGGGCGGAGACCCAGTACTTC CSVEAHGAETQYF
TRBD2 TRBJ2-5 16 few TRBV10-3 TGTGCCACCCAAATCCGGACTAGCCGTGACCAAGAGACCCAGTACTTC CATQIRTSRDQETQYF
NA TRBJ1-1 15 NA TRBV10-1 TGCGCCAGCAGCCTCAGGAGAGGTCGAGACACTGAAGCTTTCTTT CASSLRRGRDTEAFF
NA TRBJ2-3 16 NA TRBV7-8 TGTGCCAGCAGCCGACCCCAGCTACAACTCACAGATACGCAGTATTTT CASSRPQLQLTDTQYF
TRBD1 TRBJ1-6 14 few TRBV2 TGTGCCAACCGGGACAGAATTAGTTATTCACCCCTCCACTTT CANRDRISYSPLHF
TRBD1 TRBJ1-5 14 many TRBV10-2 TGCGCCAGCAGCACAGGGGGCGTAGGACAGCCCCAGCATTTT CASSTGGVGQPQHF
NA TRBJ1-2 12 once TRBV29-1 TGCAGCGTTGTGCTCCCTAACTATGGCTACACCTTC CSVVLPNYGYTF
TRBD1 TRBJ1-5 15 NA TRBV7-2 TGTGCCGGCAGTCCTATGGACAGGTTGAATCAGCCCCAGCATTTT CAGSPMDRLNQPQHF
NA TRBJ1-1 18 NA TRBV4-1 TGCGCCAGCAGCCCAGGGGTGCAGGGGATTTATTCGAGCACTGAAGCTTTCTTT CASSPGVQGIYSSTEAFF
TRBD1 TRBJ2-3 12 NA TRBV20-1 TGCAGTGCCCCAGAGGGGGCGTATACGCAGTATTTT CSAPEGAYTQYF
NA TRBJ1-6 15 NA TRBV6-2/TRBV6-3 TGTGCCAGCAGTTCAGCCGACAGATACTGTTCACCCCTCCACTTT CASSSADRYCSPLHF
NA TRBJ2-3 16 NA TRBV7-2 TGTGCCAGCAGCTTAGGGTGGGGGGTAAGCACAGATACGCAGTATTTT CASSLGWGVSTDTQYF
NA TRBJ2-7 13 NA TRBV7-9 TGTGCCAGCAGCTCCTATACGGATTACGAGCAGTACTTC CASSSYTDYEQYF
TRBD1 TRBJ2-1 14 NA TRBV10-3 TGTGCCATCAGTGCTGGGACAGGACGCGATGAGCAGTTCTTC CAISAGTGRDEQFF
NA TRBJ1-5 16 many TRBV4-2 TGTGCCAGCAGCCAAGATAGCGGGTTCCGGGGTCAGCCCCAGCATTTT CASSQDSGFRGQPQHF
TRBD2 TRBJ2-1 19 few TRBV4-1 TGCGCCAGCAGCCAAGCCCAATTTTCACTAGCGGGAGATAGGGATGAGCAGTTCTTC CASSQAQFSLAGDRDEQFF
NA TRBJ1-5 15 NA TRBV12-3/TRBV12-4 TGTGCCAGCAGTTTAGACGCAGGGTCGGGGCAGCCCCAGCATTTT CASSLDAGSGQPQHF
TRBD2 TRBJ2-1 17 many TRBV10-3 TGTGCCATCAGGGACTCCGGGACTAGCGGGTCCTACAATGAGCAGTTCTTC CAIRDSGTSGSYNEQFF
TRBD1 TRBJ1-2 14 NA TRBV10-2 TGCGCCAGCAGTGATTGGGGACAGCACTATGGCTACACCTTC CASSDWGQHYGYTF
NA TRBJ2-2 13 NA TRBV7-3 TGTGCCAGCAGCTTGGACCTTTACGGGGAGCTGTTTTTT CASSLDLYGELFF
TRBD1 TRBJ1-1 14 few TRBV9 TGTGCCAGCAGCGTACGACAGGGAAACACTGAAGCTTTCTTT CASSVRQGNTEAFF
NA TRBJ1-1 13 NA TRBV7-9 TGTGCCAGCAGTCTCGAGTCAAACACTGAAGCTTTCTTT CASSLESNTEAFF